These 20 T cell receptor beta chains originate from one sample sequenced in a study of OX40 agonist ivuxolimab in advanced cancers. Some clones are missing from TCRdb's copy, which holds only in-frame ones; the method was immunoSEQ multiplex PCR. The sample carries more than 75,000 clones, about 86% recorded once. The sample in question was CD4+ or CD8+ T cells sorted from blood, obtained in a trial of the OX40 agonist ivuxolimab. The origin of the receptors is an adult with an advanced solid tumor such as melanoma, head and neck, liver or kidney cancer.

This chain links TRBV6-6 with TRBJ1-4; 7 nucleotides match TRBD1. The germline CDR1 and CDR2 sequences are MNHNY and SVGAGI (reference sequence). V trimming: 6 bases; J trimming: 7 bases; junction bases outside the gene matches: 11. This CDR3 has 15 amino acids. CDR3 amino acids: CASRLQGGVGEKLFF. CDR3 bases: TGTGCCAGCAGACTCCAGGGGGGGGTTGGTGAAAAACTGTTTTTT.

For this clone: This CDR3 is also generated by other DNA sequences in the sample. The chain employs TRBV5-4 and TRBJ2-1; D ambiguous. The CDR3 sequence is 15 residues long. Looked up from germline, CDR1 is SGHNT and CDR2 is YYREEE (reference sequence). V was trimmed by 2 bases and J by 0 bases, leaving 9 bases between them. The CDR3, as DNA: TGTGCCAGCAGCTTCCCCGGTGGCTCCTACAATGAGCAGTTCTTC. The encoded protein is CASSFPGGSYNEQFF.

This clone was observed a handful of times. This CDR3 reads CASSRASGTETQYF. The CDR3 DNA is TGTGCCAGCAGTCGAGCTAGCGGTACAGAGACCCAGTACTTC. The rearrangement uses TRBV2 and TRBJ2-5, with 7 bases identical to TRBD2. This CDR3 comprises 14 residues. V lost 5 bases to trimming and J lost 4 bases; unmatched junction nucleotides: 7. CDR1 and CDR2 (germline): SNHLY, FYNNEI.

V gene TRBV6-6 combines with J gene TRBJ1-1; D is perhaps TRBD1 (6 bases). The CDR3 loop spans 14 amino acids. The V and J ends lost 6 bases and 6 bases respectively, with 17 bases between them. The germline V gene has CDR1 MNHNY and CDR2 SVGAGI (reference sequence). CDR3 sequence reads: CASRTGYSSAEAFF. For the CDR3, the DNA is TGTGCCAGCAGAACAGGGTATAGTAGTGCTGAAGCTTTCTTT.

This clone was seen only once. V usage is TRBV7-2 and J usage is TRBJ2-1; no definite D call. V dropped 1 base and J dropped 5 bases, with 6 bases sitting between them. Germline CDR1 is SGHTA and CDR2 is FQGNSA. CDR3 length equals 13 residues. CDR3 DNA: TGTGCCAGCAGCTTAGGGGCTCACAATGAGCAGTTCTTC. As protein: CASSLGAHNEQFF.

This chain connects TRBV28 to TRBJ2-1; D uncertain. The CDR3 length is 16 residues. CDR1 is MDHEN and CDR2 is SYDVKM in the germline V gene. The germline V and J ends were trimmed by 5 bases and 3 bases, with 17 bases remaining between them. CDR3 DNA: TGTGCCAGCAGTCCCTCTGGCGGTGAGTTCTACAATGAGCAGTTCTTC. Amino acid sequence: CASSPSGGEFYNEQFF.

The rearrangement joins TRBV2 to TRBJ2-2; D unclear. V was cut by 4 bases and J by 3 bases, with 6 bases left in between. This CDR3 has 13 residues. Germline V gene sequence: CDR1 SNHLY, CDR2 FYNNEI. The CDR3 coding sequence is TGTGCCAGCAGTGCCACCTACACCGGGGAGCTGTTTTTT. This encodes CASSATYTGELFF.

The V call is TRBV18, the J call TRBJ1-2; TRBD1 is a possible D gene (6 bases). Germline CDR1 is KGHSH and CDR2 is LQKENI. Trimming took off 5 bases at V and 7 bases at J, with 14 bases between the two ends. The CDR3 is 13 amino acids. The DNA of the CDR3 is TGTGCCAGCTCAGCAAAAGCAGGGGTTGGCTACACCTTC. It is translated as CASSAKAGVGYTF.

This chain joins TRBV5-5 and TRBJ2-7; tentatively, D is TRBD2 (5 bases). V was cut by 6 bases and J by 0 bases, with 16 bases left in between. The V gene's germline CDR1 is SGHKS and CDR2 YYEKEE (reference sequence). This CDR3 comprises 15 residues. CDR3 residues: CASIIDYTSSYEQYF. The CDR3 DNA reads TGTGCCAGCATCATAGACTACACCAGCTCCTACGAGCAGTACTTC.

V usage is TRBV9 and J usage is TRBJ1-4; a weak D match, TRBD1 (6 bases). V was cut by 1 base and J by 6 bases, with 13 bases left in between. CDR1 SGDLS and CDR2 YYNGEE come from the germline V gene. The CDR3 has 15 residues. In DNA, the CDR3 is TGTGCCAGCAGCGTAAGGGGGGAGTTGGATGAAAAACTGTTTTTT. It codes for CASSVRGELDEKLFF.

J is TRBJ2-5 and V is TRBV7-6, with 9 bases that match TRBD1. V gave up 6 bases and J gave up 4 bases; unmatched junction bases: 9. Germline-derived CDR1 and CDR2 are SGHVS and FNYEAQ. The CDR3 has 15 amino acids. The DNA of the CDR3 is TGTGCCAGCAGTTTACAGGGGGCTCGGGGAGAGACCCAGTACTTC. It yields the protein CASSLQGARGETQYF.

V and J are TRBV7-9 and TRBJ2-7; no clear D gene. Germline V gene data show CDR1 as SEHNR and CDR2 as FQNEAQ (reference sequence). Trimming left V 2 bases short and J 2 bases short, with 13 bases between. The CDR3 length is 15 residues. The CDR3 coding sequence is TGTGCCAGCAGCTTAAGGCCAGGAGAGACCTACGAGCAGTACTTC. Amino acid sequence: CASSLRPGETYEQYF.

The chain combines TRBV5-4 with TRBJ2-5, with TRBD2 matching 8 bases. CDR3 length equals 15 residues. J was trimmed by 4 bases and V by 3 bases; bases with no gene match: 8. Per the germline V gene, CDR1 is SGHNT and CDR2 is YYREEE (reference sequence). The CDR3 coding sequence is TGTGCCAGCAGCTCCGGGGGGGCCTATGGAGAGACCCAGTACTTC. It codes for CASSSGGAYGETQYF.

V usage is TRBV18 and J usage is TRBJ2-7; 8 nucleotides agree with TRBD1. J lost 6 bases, V lost 5 bases, and 6 bases had no gene match. The CDR3 consists of 13 residues. Germline loops: CDR1 KGHSH, CDR2 LQKENI. The CDR3 nucleotides are TGTGCCAGCTCATCAGGACAGGGAGGCGAGCAGTACTTC. Protein sequence: CASSSGQGGEQYF.

Only one count was recorded for this clone. This chain links TRBV2 with TRBJ1-5; D gene unclear. Deletions cut 2 bases from V and 1 base from J, with 12 bases between. This CDR3 has 16 residues. CDR1 SNHLY and CDR2 FYNNEI come from the germline V gene. The CDR3 DNA reads as TGTGCCAGCAGTGAATCCGCTCCCGGGAGCAATCAGCCCCAGCATTTT. It encodes CASSESAPGSNQPQHF.

The V and J genes are TRBV6-6 and TRBJ2-3; TRBD1 aligns across 8 bases. V gave up 4 bases and J gave up 3 bases; unmatched junction bases: 3. Germline-derived CDR1 and CDR2 are MNHNY and SVGAGI (reference sequence). CDR3 length: 14 residues. The CDR3 is CASSLDRETDTQYF. Written as DNA, the CDR3 is TGTGCCAGCAGTTTGGACAGGGAGACAGATACGCAGTATTTT.

The chain combines TRBV4-3 with TRBJ1-4, with D possibly TRBD1 on 5 matching bases. CDR1 and CDR2 (germline): LGHNA, YSLEER. CDR3 size: 14 residues. V was trimmed by 1 base and J by 7 bases, leaving 10 bases between them. CDR3 DNA: TGCGCCAGCAGCCAAGGGGGCGGGGGTGAAAAACTGTTTTTT. This encodes CASSQGGGGEKLFF.

V is TRBV7-2 and J is TRBJ2-5; no clear D gene. CDR3 length: 16 residues. Trimming cost V 5 bases and J 2 bases, with 18 bases left between them. CDR1 and CDR2 from the germline V gene are SGHTA and FQGNSA. The CDR3 region has the DNA TGTGCCAGCAGCCAATTACGACTTATTCAGCAAGAGACCCAGTACTTC. Translating gives CASSQLRLIQQETQYF.

The chain uses TRBV7-2 and TRBJ1-3; weak D call: TRBD1 (6 bases). This CDR3 comprises 16 residues. The germline gives CDR1 SGHTA, CDR2 FQGNSA. V gave up 1 base and J gave up 4 bases, with 14 bases separating them. The CDR3 DNA reads TGTGCCAGCAGCTTAGGAGGGGCAACAGGGGGAAACACCATATATTTT. It encodes CASSLGGATGGNTIYF.

The chain carries TRBV4-3 and TRBJ1-2, with TRBD1 matching 10 bases. Germline CDR1 LGHNA, CDR2 YSLEER. The CDR3 contains 18 residues. V lost 0 bases to trimming and J lost 4 bases; unmatched junction nucleotides: 11. CDR3 sequence (DNA): TGCGCCAGCAGCCAAGATTGGGCCCCGACAGGGGGCGGCTATGGCTACACCTTC. This encodes CASSQDWAPTGGGYGYTF.